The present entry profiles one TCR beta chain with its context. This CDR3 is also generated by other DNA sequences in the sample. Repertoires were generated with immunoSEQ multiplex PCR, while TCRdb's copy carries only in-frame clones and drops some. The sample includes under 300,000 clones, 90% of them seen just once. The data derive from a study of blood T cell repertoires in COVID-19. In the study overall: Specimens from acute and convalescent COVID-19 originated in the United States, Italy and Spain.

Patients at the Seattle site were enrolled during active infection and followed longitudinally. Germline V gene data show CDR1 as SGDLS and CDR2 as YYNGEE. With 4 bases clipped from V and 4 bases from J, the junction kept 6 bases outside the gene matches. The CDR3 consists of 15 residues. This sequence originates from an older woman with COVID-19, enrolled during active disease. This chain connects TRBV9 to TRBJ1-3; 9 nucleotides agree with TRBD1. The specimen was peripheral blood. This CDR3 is CASSPRTGDGNTIYF. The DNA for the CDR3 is TGTGCCAGCAGCCCAAGGACAGGGGACGGAAACACCATATATTTT. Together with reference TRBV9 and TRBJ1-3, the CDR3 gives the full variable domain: DSGVTQTPKHLITATGQRVTLRCSPRSGDLSVYWYQQSLDQGLQFLIQYYNGEERAKGNILERFSAQQFPDLHSELNLSSLELGDSALYFCASSPRTGDGNTIYFGEGSWLTVV.